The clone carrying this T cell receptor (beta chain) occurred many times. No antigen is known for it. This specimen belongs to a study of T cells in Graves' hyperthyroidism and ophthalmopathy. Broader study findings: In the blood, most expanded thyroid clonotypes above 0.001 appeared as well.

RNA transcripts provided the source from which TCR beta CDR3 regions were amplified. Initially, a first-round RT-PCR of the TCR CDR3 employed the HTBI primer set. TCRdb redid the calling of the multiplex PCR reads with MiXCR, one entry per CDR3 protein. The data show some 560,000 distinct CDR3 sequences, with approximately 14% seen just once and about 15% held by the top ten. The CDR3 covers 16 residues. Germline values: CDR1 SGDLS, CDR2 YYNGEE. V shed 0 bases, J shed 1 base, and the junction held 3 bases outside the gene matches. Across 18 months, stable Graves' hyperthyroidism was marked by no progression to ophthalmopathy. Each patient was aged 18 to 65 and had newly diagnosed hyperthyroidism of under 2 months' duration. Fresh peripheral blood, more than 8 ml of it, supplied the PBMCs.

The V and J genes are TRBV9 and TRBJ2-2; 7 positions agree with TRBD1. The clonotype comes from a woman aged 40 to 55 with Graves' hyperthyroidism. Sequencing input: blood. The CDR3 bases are TGTGCCAGCAGCGTAGAAGGGGGCAGGAACACCGGGGAGCTGTTTTTT. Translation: CASSVEGGRNTGELFF.